This T cell receptor beta chain was captured in a study of T cell responses to AZD1222 COVID-19 vaccine. Findings and limits, study-wide: Unmutated variant regions reportedly attract nearly half of all spike-specific TCRs. Researchers report vaccine-associated CD4 TCRs spanning spike, with dominance at 160-218 and 743-854.

Germline CDR1 reads MGHRA; CDR2 reads YSYEKL. The CDR3 is made up of 18 amino acids. Deletions cut 4 bases from V and 0 bases from J, with 16 bases between. Comment on this clone: Antigen specificity is unknown.

The table came from immunoSEQ multiplex PCR; TCRdb's copy has only in-frame clones and leaves some out. The sample carries roughly 140,000 clones, under 95% recorded once. The V and J genes are TRBV4-1 and TRBJ2-6, with D possibly matching TRBD1 (5 bases). Sequenced here: peripheral blood, sampled on day 0 of AZD1222 vaccination. This receptor was taken from an adult in good health. This CDR3 is CASSRLQVGSSGANVLTF. In nucleotides, the CDR3 is TGCGCCAGCAGCCGCCTACAGGTTGGGTCCTCTGGGGCCAACGTCCTGACTTTC.